Listed below are T cell receptor beta chains from one sample, sequenced in a study of regulatory T cells in long-lasting Graves disease. Each CDR3 protein is one row after TCRdb ran MiXCR on the multiplex PCR reads. This sample has 500,000 to 800,000 distinct CDR3 sequences, with about 32% found just once. Sequencing used peripheral blood mononuclear cells (PBMCs), obtained when the disease was refractory, from a patient treated with antithyroid drugs. The receptors stem from a female donor with Graves disease. CDR3s include the opening cysteine and the closing phenylalanine or tryptophan. D genes are given only for firm matches. Rows may omit the clone size; those that give it use once, few, many or a size class.

d_call clone_size j_call v_call cdr3_nt cdr3_aa
- - TRBJ1-1 TRBV10-3 TGTGCCATCAGTGAGTTTAAAGGGGGCACTGAAGCTTTCTTT CAISEFKGGTEAFF
- few TRBJ2-1 TRBV6-4 TGCGCCAGCAGTGAGTCGTATCGGGATGAGCAGTTCTTC CASSESYRDEQFF
- few TRBJ1-1 TRBV28 TGTGCCAGCAGTTCCCCGGGGGCAGACACTGAAGCTTTCTTT CASSSPGADTEAFF
- - TRBJ1-1 TRBV6-1 TGTGCCAGCAGTGCCCCTTGGGGAGGGTGGGCTTTCTTT CASSAPWGGWAFF
- - TRBJ1-2 TRBV6-1 TGTGCCAGCAGTGAAGAATGGGGGTCAAGGGGCTACACCTTC CASSEEWGSRGYTF
TRBD1 - TRBJ1-5 TRBV6-1 TGTGCCAGCAGTGAAGGGTTCAGGGGGCTTCAGCCCCAGCATTTT CASSEGFRGLQPQHF
- - TRBJ2-7 TRBV6-1 TGTGCCAGCAGTGGGACAGCTACCTACGAGCAGTACTTC CASSGTATYEQYF
- - TRBJ2-7 TRBV6-1 TGTGCCAGCAGCCGAACCGACCAGTTTTACGAGCAGTACTTC CASSRTDQFYEQYF
- - TRBJ1-2 TRBV5-4 TGTGCCAGCAGCTCCGATCGTGCCGTCTATGGCTACACCTTC CASSSDRAVYGYTF
TRBD1 - TRBJ1-6 TRBV19 TGTGCCAGTACCACCGGGACAGGGGTTTCACCCCTCCACTTT CASTTGTGVSPLHF
- - TRBJ1-2 TRBV27 TGTGCCAGCAGTTTAAGGTACGACAGAAGGGCGGATGGCTACACCTTC CASSLRYDRRADGYTF
- many TRBJ2-7 TRBV11-2 TGTGCCAGCAGCTTAGTCCAGCAGTACTTC CASSLVQQYF
- many TRBJ1-5 TRBV27 TGTGCCAGCAGTCTCCAGGGAGCGGGGAATCAGCCCCAGCATTTT CASSLQGAGNQPQHF
- few TRBJ2-7 TRBV7-9 TGTGCCAGCAGCCCCTTCGCAGCGGGCCATTACGAGCAGTACTTC CASSPFAAGHYEQYF
- - TRBJ1-3 TRBV20-1 TGCAGTGCTAGACTTAACGCTGGAAACACCATATATTTT CSARLNAGNTIYF
- few TRBJ1-2 TRBV28 TGTGCCAGCAGTTTAACCCCAATCGGCTATGGCTACACCTTC CASSLTPIGYGYTF
- - TRBJ1-5 TRBV6-2/TRBV6-3 TGTGCCAGCAGTTACGGGGGGGTACATCAGCCCCAGCATTTT CASSYGGVHQPQHF
TRBD2 - TRBJ2-7 TRBV15 TGTGCCACCAGCAGAGATTTAAGCGGGAGGGCCCACGAGCAGTACTTC CATSRDLSGRAHEQYF
- few TRBJ1-6 TRBV12-3/TRBV12-4 TGTGCCAGCAGTTTATCTTTGACAGCTTATAATTCACCCCTCCACTTT CASSLSLTAYNSPLHF
- many TRBJ1-4 TRBV28 TGTGCCAGCGGCAGGGGTTCGACTAATGAAAAACTGTTTTTT CASGRGSTNEKLFF
TRBD1 - TRBJ2-7 TRBV6-1 TGTGCCAGCAGCAGGGACAGGGTCGCCTACGAGCAGTACTTC CASSRDRVAYEQYF
- - TRBJ2-7 TRBV7-9 TGTGCCAGCAGCGACGCCGGGACTCCTTCCTACGAGCAGTACTTC CASSDAGTPSYEQYF
- few TRBJ2-5 TRBV7-9 TGTGCCAGCAGCCACTTATTCTCGACAGGCCAGTTCAAAGAGACCCAGTACTTC CASSHLFSTGQFKETQYF
TRBD1 few TRBJ1-2 TRBV12-3/TRBV12-4 TGTGCCAGCAGTTTTGGACAGGACAGTGGCTACACCTTC CASSFGQDSGYTF
TRBD1 - TRBJ1-1 TRBV5-1 TGCGCCAGCAGCTTAGTCCGGACAGGGGGCGCCGGGGCTTTCTTT CASSLVRTGGAGAFF